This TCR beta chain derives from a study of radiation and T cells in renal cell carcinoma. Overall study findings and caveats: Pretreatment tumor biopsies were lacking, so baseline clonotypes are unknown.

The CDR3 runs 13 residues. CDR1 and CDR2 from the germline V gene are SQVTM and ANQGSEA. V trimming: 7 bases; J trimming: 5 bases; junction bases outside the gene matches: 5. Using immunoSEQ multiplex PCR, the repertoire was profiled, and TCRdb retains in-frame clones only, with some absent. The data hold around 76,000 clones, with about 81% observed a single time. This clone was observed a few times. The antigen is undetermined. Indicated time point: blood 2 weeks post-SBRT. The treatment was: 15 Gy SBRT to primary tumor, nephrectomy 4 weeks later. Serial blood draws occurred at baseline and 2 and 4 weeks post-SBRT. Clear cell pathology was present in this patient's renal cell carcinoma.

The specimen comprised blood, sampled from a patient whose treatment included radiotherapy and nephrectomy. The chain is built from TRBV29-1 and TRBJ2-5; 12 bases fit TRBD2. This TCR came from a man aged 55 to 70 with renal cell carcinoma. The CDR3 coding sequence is TGCAGCGCTAGCGGGAGGGCCGGGGAGACCCAGTACTTC. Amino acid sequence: CSASGRAGETQYF.